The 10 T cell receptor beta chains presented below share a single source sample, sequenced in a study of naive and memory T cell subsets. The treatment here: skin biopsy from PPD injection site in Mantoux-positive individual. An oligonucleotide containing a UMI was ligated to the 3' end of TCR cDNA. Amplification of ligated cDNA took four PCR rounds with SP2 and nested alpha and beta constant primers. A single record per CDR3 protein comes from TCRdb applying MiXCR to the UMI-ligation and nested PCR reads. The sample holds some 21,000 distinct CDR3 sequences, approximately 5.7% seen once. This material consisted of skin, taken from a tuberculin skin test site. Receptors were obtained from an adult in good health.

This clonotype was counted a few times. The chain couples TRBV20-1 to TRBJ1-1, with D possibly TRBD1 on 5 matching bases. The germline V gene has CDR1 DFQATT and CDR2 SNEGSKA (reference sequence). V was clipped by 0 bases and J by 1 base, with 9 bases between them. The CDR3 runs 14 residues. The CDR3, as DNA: TGCAGTGCTAGAGATGTCAGGGAGAACACTGAAGCTTTCTTT. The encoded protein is CSARDVRENTEAFF.

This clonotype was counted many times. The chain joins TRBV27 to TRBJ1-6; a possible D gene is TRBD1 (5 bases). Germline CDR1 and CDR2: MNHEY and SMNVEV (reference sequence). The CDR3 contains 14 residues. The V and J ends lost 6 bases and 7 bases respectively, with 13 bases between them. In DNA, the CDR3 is TGTGCCAGCAGAATAGGCGGGGGAAATTCACCCCTCCACTTT. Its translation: CASRIGGGNSPLHF.

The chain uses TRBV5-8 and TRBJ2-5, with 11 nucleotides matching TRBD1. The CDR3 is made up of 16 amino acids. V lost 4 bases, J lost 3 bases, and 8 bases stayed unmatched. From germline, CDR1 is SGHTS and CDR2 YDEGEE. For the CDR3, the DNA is TGTGCCAGCAGCCGACCCGGGGGACAGGGGGAAGAGACCCAGTACTTC. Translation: CASSRPGGQGEETQYF.

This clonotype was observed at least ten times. The CDR3 loop is CASIEGRYNEQFF. CDR3 bases: TGTGCCAGCATCGAAGGACGGTACAATGAGCAGTTCTTC. This chain joins TRBV2 and TRBJ2-1; D uncertain. Germline CDR1 and CDR2: SNHLY and FYNNEI. The V end lost 7 bases, the J end lost 4 bases, and 11 bases lay between the germline ends. This CDR3 region has 13 residues. Variable domain in full (rest from reference TRBV2 and TRBJ2-1): EPEVTQTPSHQVTQMGQEVILRCVPISNHLYFYWYRQILGQKVEFLVSFYNNEISEKSEIFDDQFSVERPDGSNFTLKIRSTKLEDSAMYFCASIEGRYNEQFFGPGTRLTVL.

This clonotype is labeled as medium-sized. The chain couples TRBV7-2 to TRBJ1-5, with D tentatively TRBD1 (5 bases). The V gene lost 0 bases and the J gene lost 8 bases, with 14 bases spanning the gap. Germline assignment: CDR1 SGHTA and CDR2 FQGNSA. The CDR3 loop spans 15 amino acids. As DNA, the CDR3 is TGTGCCAGCAGCTTAGCGGGGGATGGGTTGGAGCCCCAGCATTTT. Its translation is CASSLAGDGLEPQHF.

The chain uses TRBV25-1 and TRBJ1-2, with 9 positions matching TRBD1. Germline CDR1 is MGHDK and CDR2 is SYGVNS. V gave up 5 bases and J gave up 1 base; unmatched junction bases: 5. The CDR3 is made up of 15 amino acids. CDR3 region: CASSFHRGRNYGYTF. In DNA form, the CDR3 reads TGTGCCAGCAGTTTTCACAGGGGGCGTAACTATGGCTACACCTTC.

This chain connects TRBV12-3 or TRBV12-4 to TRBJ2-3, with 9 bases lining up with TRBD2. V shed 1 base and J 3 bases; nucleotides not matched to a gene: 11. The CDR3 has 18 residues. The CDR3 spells CASSLDRASGKITDTQYF. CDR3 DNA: TGTGCCAGCAGTTTAGATAGAGCTAGCGGGAAGATAACAGATACGCAGTATTTT.

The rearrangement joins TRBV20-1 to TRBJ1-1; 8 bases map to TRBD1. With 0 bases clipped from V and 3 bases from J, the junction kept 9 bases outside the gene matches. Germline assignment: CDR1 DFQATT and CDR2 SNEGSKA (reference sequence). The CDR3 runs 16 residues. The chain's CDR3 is CSARDRDRGADTEAFF. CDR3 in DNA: TGCAGTGCTAGAGATCGTGACAGGGGTGCGGACACTGAAGCTTTCTTT.

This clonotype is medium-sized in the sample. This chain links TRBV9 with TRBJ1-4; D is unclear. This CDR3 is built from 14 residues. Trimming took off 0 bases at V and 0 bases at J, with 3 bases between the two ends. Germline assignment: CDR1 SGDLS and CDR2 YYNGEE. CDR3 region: CASSVETTNEKLFF. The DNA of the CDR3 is TGTGCCAGCAGCGTAGAAACAACTAATGAAAAACTGTTTTTT.

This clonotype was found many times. CDR3 in amino acids: CASSATSGATYNEQFF. The CDR3 DNA is TGTGCCAGTAGTGCAACTAGCGGGGCCACCTACAATGAGCAGTTCTTC. The genes are TRBV19 and TRBJ2-1; 10 bases line up with TRBD2. This CDR3 comprises 16 residues. Germline trimming cut 5 bases from V and 2 bases from J; bases unmatched to any gene: 6. Germline loops: CDR1 LNHDA, CDR2 SQIVND (reference sequence).